The next 14 T cell receptor beta chains were all read from a single sample in a study of blood T cell repertoires in COVID-19. Produced via immunoSEQ multiplex PCR; TCRdb's table is partial and in-frame only. The sample lists about 45,000 clones, about 80% seen once, with around 19% in the top ten. The sequencing sample was made of peripheral blood. These receptor sequences come from a man between 65 and 80 years old with acute or convalescent COVID-19.

The rearrangement links TRBV18 to TRBJ2-3, with TRBD2 identical over 9 bases. CDR3 size: 14 residues. The germline V gene has CDR1 KGHSH and CDR2 LQKENI. V shed 5 bases, J shed 1 base, and the junction held 1 base outside the gene matches. CDR3 sequence: CASSLAGGTDTQYF. CDR3 nucleotides: TGTGCCAGCTCATTAGCGGGGGGCACAGATACGCAGTATTTT.

V gene TRBV2 combines with J gene TRBJ1-5; D is possibly TRBD1 (5 bases). V was shortened by 6 bases and J by 4 bases, with 16 bases between the two germline ends. CDR3 length: 15 residues. Looked up from germline, CDR1 is SNHLY and CDR2 is FYNNEI. CDR3 nucleotides: TGTGCCAGCAGCGCGGACCAAGGGGTGAATCAGCCCCAGCATTTT. Its translation is CASSADQGVNQPQHF.

This chain joins TRBV5-1 and TRBJ1-2; D possibly corresponds to TRBD1 (6 bases). Trimming removed 0 bases at V and 3 bases at J, with 18 bases between. There are 17 residues in the CDR3. Germline V gives CDR1 SGHRS, CDR2 YFSETQ. DNA of the CDR3: TGCGCCAGCAGCTTGGAGAGCGGGGGCCGAGGGTACTATGGCTACACCTTC. It codes for CASSLESGGRGYYGYTF.

This clone has a single count. This sequence joins TRBV18 and TRBJ2-1, with 7 nucleotides matching TRBD1. Trimming cost V 4 bases and J 15 bases; bases outside gene matches: 12. The CDR3 spans 13 residues. Germline V lookup: CDR1 KGHSH, CDR2 LQKENI. The CDR3 nucleotides read TGTGCCAGCTCACTGGGTGCTCAGGGGGACGCGTTCTTC. Amino acids: CASSLGAQGDAFF.

The chain couples TRBV7-9 to TRBJ2-3, with no clear D. V lost 5 bases to trimming and J lost 6 bases, with 6 bases between them. Looked up from germline, CDR1 is SEHNR and CDR2 is FQNEAQ (reference sequence). The CDR3 is 11 amino acids. DNA for the CDR3: TGTGCCAGCAGCCCCCTCGATACGCAGTATTTT. This encodes CASSPLDTQYF. Full variable domain (remainder filled in from reference TRBV7-9 and TRBJ2-3): DTGVSQNPRHKITKRGQNVTFRCDPISEHNRLYWYRQTLGQGPEFLTYFQNEAQLEKSRLLSDRFSAERPKGSFSTLEIQRTEQGDSAMYLCASSPLDTQYFGPGTRLTVL.

The chain links TRBV29-1 to TRBJ2-7, with D uncertain. Germline lookup yields CDR1 SQVTM and CDR2 ANQGSEA. This CDR3 is built from 15 residues. V was pared by 0 bases and J by 2 bases, with 14 bases between. The DNA of the CDR3 is TGCAGCGTTGAAGATTACTCTTCCCCCACCTACGAGCAGTACTTC. Residues: CSVEDYSSPTYEQYF.

V gene TRBV30 combines with J gene TRBJ1-5; D gene ambiguous. The V gene's germline CDR1 is GTSNPN and CDR2 SVGIG (reference sequence). With 1 base removed from V and 9 bases from J, the gap between germline ends came to 22 bases. The CDR3 has 16 residues. The CDR3 sequence is CAWSAPVAGGYVPQHF. As DNA, the CDR3 is TGTGCCTGGAGTGCCCCCGTGGCCGGAGGGTATGTGCCCCAGCATTTT. The full variable domain, in which reference TRBV30 and TRBJ1-5 provide the parts outside the CDR3, is SQTIHQWPATLVQPVGSPLSLECTVEGTSNPNLYWYRQAAGRGLQLLFYSVGIGQISSEVPQNLSASRPQDRQFILSSKKLLLSDSGFYLCAWSAPVAGGYVPQHFGDGTRLSIL.

This chain joins TRBV5-1 and TRBJ2-2, with a tentative D call TRBD2 (5 bases). The germline V and J ends were trimmed by 0 bases and 7 bases, with 7 bases remaining between them. CDR1 is SGHRS, CDR2 YFSETQ, per germline. The CDR3 loop spans 13 amino acids. This CDR3 reads CASSLAEGGELFF. The CDR3 region has the DNA TGCGCCAGCAGCTTGGCCGAGGGCGGGGAGCTGTTTTTT. Together with reference TRBV5-1 and TRBJ2-2, the CDR3 gives the full variable domain: KAGVTQTPRYLIKTRGQQVTLSCSPISGHRSVSWYQQTPGQGLQFLFEYFSETQRNKGNFPGRFSGRQFSNSRSEMNVSTLELGDSALYLCASSLAEGGELFFGEGSRLTVL.

The chain joins TRBV28 to TRBJ1-1; the D gene is possibly TRBD1 (6 bases). CDR1 and CDR2 from the germline V gene are MDHEN and SYDVKM. V lost 6 bases, J lost 9 bases, and 8 bases lay in between. The CDR3 length is 10 residues. This chain's CDR3 is CASRQGKAFF. DNA of the CDR3: TGTGCCAGCAGACAGGGTAAAGCTTTCTTT.

This clone came up once. This chain links TRBV9 with TRBJ1-2; tentative D call: TRBD1 (6 bases). The V end was cut by 4 bases, the J end by 8 bases, with 21 bases between. Germline CDR1 is SGDLS and CDR2 is YYNGEE. The CDR3 loop spans 15 amino acids. The CDR3 here is CASSTRGAGAGGYTF. The CDR3 DNA is TGTGCCAGCAGCACCCGAGGGGCGGGGGCAGGAGGCTACACCTTC. Supplemented by reference TRBV9 and TRBJ1-2, the full variable domain reads DSGVTQTPKHLITATGQRVTLRCSPRSGDLSVYWYQQSLDQGLQFLIQYYNGEERAKGNILERFSAQQFPDLHSELNLSSLELGDSALYFCASSTRGAGAGGYTFGSGTRLTVV.

V and J are TRBV12-3 or TRBV12-4 and TRBJ1-2; D is unresolved. The CDR3 is 12 amino acids. V shed 3 bases and J shed 8 bases, with 10 bases lying between them. The DNA of the CDR3 is TGTGCCAGCAGTTTGGGAGGCGGAGGCTACACCTTC. Amino acid sequence: CASSLGGGGYTF.

The chain has TRBV4-2 and TRBJ1-1, with 10 nucleotides matching TRBD1. Germline trimming cut 4 bases from V and 5 bases from J; bases unmatched to any gene: 10. The CDR3 covers 16 residues. Germline CDR1 reads LGHNA; CDR2 reads YNFKEQ. As DNA, the CDR3 is TGTGCCAGCAGCCGCGCGACAGGGGGCGCGGGTACTGAAGCTTTCTTT. Amino acid sequence: CASSRATGGAGTEAFF.

V and J are TRBV29-1 and TRBJ2-2; a possible D gene is TRBD1 (5 bases). Germline-derived CDR1 and CDR2 are SQVTM and ANQGSEA. This CDR3 contains 15 residues. Trimming shortened V by 4 bases and J by 0 bases, and 12 bases separated the two germline ends. The CDR3 sequence: CSVVGQRANTGELFF. CDR3 sequence (DNA): TGCAGCGTTGTGGGGCAGAGAGCGAACACCGGGGAGCTGTTTTTT.

This chain links TRBV7-9 with TRBJ2-7; 9 bases are shared with TRBD1. The germline V gene encodes CDR1 SEHNR and CDR2 FQNEAQ (reference sequence). This CDR3 is 15 amino acids long. Trimming took 6 bases from V and 1 from J; bases not matched to a gene: 7. The CDR3 loop reads CASSQYRGLSYEQYF. The CDR3 region has the DNA TGTGCCAGCAGTCAGTACAGGGGGCTATCCTACGAGCAGTACTTC.